The 31 T cell receptor beta chains below come from one sample, sequenced in a study of blood T cell repertoires in COVID-19. TCRdb's copy holds only in-frame clones and misses some; the assay was immunoSEQ multiplex PCR. The sample contains fewer than 200,000 clones, roughly 88% of which appear only once. The sequencing sample was made of peripheral blood. These receptors were obtained from a man aged 55 to 70 who had recovered from COVID-19.

The V and J genes are TRBV15 and TRBJ1-5, with 7 bases identical to TRBD1. The CDR3 is made up of 13 amino acids. Germline V gene lookup returns CDR1 LNHNV and CDR2 YYDKDF (reference sequence). After removal of 1 base from V and 14 bases from J, the junction contained 8 bases not matched to a gene. CDR3 loop: CATSRGRGGEEHF. CDR3 bases: TGTGCCACCAGCAGAGGACGAGGGGGCGAGGAGCATTTT.

V and J are TRBV27 and TRBJ2-3, with 9 bases lining up with TRBD2. CDR1 and CDR2 from the germline V gene are MNHEY and SMNVEV (reference sequence). The CDR3 spans 15 residues. The V and J ends lost 2 bases and 7 bases, in that order; junction bases with no gene match: 7. The CDR3: CASSLGRGGPNTQYF. The CDR3 nucleotides are TGTGCCAGCAGTTTAGGGCGGGGGGGCCCGAATACGCAGTATTTT.

This rearrangement joins TRBV11-2 to TRBJ1-2; no definite D call. Germline assignment: CDR1 SGHAT and CDR2 FQNNGV. V lost 3 bases, J lost 8 bases, and 16 bases lay in between. The length of the CDR3 is 14 residues. CDR3 nucleotide sequence: TGTGCCAGCAGCTTCCTGGACGGAGGGATAGGCTACACCTTC. This sequence encodes CASSFLDGGIGYTF.

The chain uses TRBV2 and TRBJ2-3; maybe TRBD2 (5 bases). V lost 8 bases to trimming and J lost 10 bases, with 10 bases between them. CDR1 and CDR2 from the germline V gene are SNHLY and FYNNEI. This CDR3 is 10 amino acids long. This CDR3 reads CASEGRAQYF. The DNA of the CDR3 is TGTGCCAGCGAGGGTAGGGCGCAGTATTTT.

The CDR3, as DNA: TGTGCCAGCAGTGTCGCGAATCAGCCCCAGCATTTT. Translating it yields CASSVANQPQHF. The chain is built from TRBV2 and TRBJ1-5; no clear D gene. CDR1 is SNHLY and CDR2 is FYNNEI in the germline V gene. Trimming took 4 bases from V and 4 from J, leaving 5 bases between them. The CDR3 has 12 residues.

V is TRBV11-2 and J is TRBJ1-1, with 10 bases identical to TRBD1. CDR1 and CDR2 from the germline V gene are SGHAT and FQNNGV. The V and J ends lost 3 bases and 4 bases, in that order; junction bases with no gene match: 8. The CDR3 spans 16 residues. CDR3 nucleotide sequence: TGTGCCAGCAGCTTGGGTACCGGGACAGGGGCCACTGAAGCTTTCTTT. Translating gives CASSLGTGTGATEAFF.

This chain links TRBV7-3 with TRBJ1-2; unclear D gene. Germline CDR1 reads SGHTA; CDR2 reads FQGTGA. Trimming shortened V by 5 bases and J by 4 bases, and 11 bases separated the two germline ends. The CDR3 has 13 amino acids. The DNA of the CDR3 is TGTGCCAGCAGCCCGGGAAGCGGCTATGGCTACACCTTC. It encodes CASSPGSGYGYTF.

This clone was detected only a few times. A read error may account for a junction end that differs from germline. The chain employs TRBV5-1 and TRBJ2-1; 9 positions agree with TRBD2. Germline CDR1 and CDR2: SGHRS and YFSETQ. The CDR3 runs 12 residues. CDR3: CASTPSGGSLIF. The CDR3 DNA reads TGCGCCAGCACGCCAAGCGGGGGGTCCCTGATCTTC.

The genes are TRBV5-6 and TRBJ2-1, with 9 bases lining up with TRBD2. The V and J ends lost 4 bases and 3 bases, in that order; junction bases with no gene match: 8. The CDR3 loop spans 16 amino acids. Germline loops: CDR1 SGHDT, CDR2 YYEEEE. The CDR3 is CASSIWASGDYNEQFF. The DNA of the CDR3 is TGTGCCAGCAGCATTTGGGCTAGCGGGGACTACAATGAGCAGTTCTTC.

This clone has just one count. The chain is built from TRBV29-1 and TRBJ1-4, with unresolved D. This CDR3 has 12 residues. Germline CDR1 SQVTM, CDR2 ANQGSEA. Trimming stripped 4 bases from V and 6 bases from J, with 9 bases between. CDR3 DNA: TGCAGCGTTGGCCAATCAGATGAAAAACTGTTTTTT. Translation: CSVGQSDEKLFF.

V and J are TRBV14 and TRBJ2-7, with D uncertain. Trimming took off 3 bases at V and 3 bases at J, with 6 bases between the two ends. Germline V CDR1 and CDR2: SGHDN, FVKESK. CDR3 size: 12 residues. DNA of the CDR3: TGTGCCAGCAGCCATGCCGGCTACGAGCAGTACTTC. Encoded protein: CASSHAGYEQYF.

CDR3 protein: CASSVRAGADTEAFF. The CDR3 DNA sequence: TGTGCCAGCAGCGTACGGGCAGGGGCGGACACTGAAGCTTTCTTT. The chain is built from TRBV9 and TRBJ1-1; TRBD1 is a possible D gene (6 bases). The CDR3 totals 15 residues. The germline gives CDR1 SGDLS, CDR2 YYNGEE. V was trimmed by 1 base and J by 3 bases, leaving 13 bases between them.

The chain employs TRBV7-2 and TRBJ2-7; 8 nucleotides line up with TRBD2. This CDR3 is 17 amino acids long. Germline-derived CDR1 and CDR2 are SGHTA and FQGNSA. V shed 5 bases, J shed 0 bases, and the junction held 12 bases outside the gene matches. The CDR3 reads CASSALRGAPISYEQYF. The CDR3 DNA reads as TGTGCCAGCAGCGCTTTGCGGGGGGCCCCTATCTCCTACGAGCAGTACTTC.

Turning to this clone: Distinct nucleotide sequences in the sample also encode this CDR3. CDR3 protein: CASSPGGAGANVLTF. The CDR3, as DNA: TGTGCCAGCTCACCTGGGGGCGCCGGGGCCAACGTCCTGACTTTC. The chain combines TRBV18 with TRBJ2-6, with TRBD1 as a possible D gene (6 bases). The CDR3 is 15 amino acids. Germline V gene sequence: CDR1 KGHSH, CDR2 LQKENI. The germline V and J ends were trimmed by 3 bases and 4 bases, with 10 bases remaining between them.

This rearrangement joins TRBV20-1 to TRBJ1-2, with TRBD1 matching 10 bases. CDR1 and CDR2 (germline): DFQATT, SNEGSKA (reference sequence). V dropped 3 bases and J dropped 7; count of bases not matched to a gene: 5. The CDR3 consists of 13 residues. CDR3 nucleotide sequence: TGCAGTGCTAGTGGACAGGGGGGCTTTGGCTACACCTTC. This translates into CSASGQGGFGYTF.

The J gene is TRBJ1-1, the V gene TRBV27; TRBD1 aligns across 8 bases. The J segment lost 10 bases and the V segment lost 5 bases, leaving 6 bases of the junction unmatched. Per the germline V gene, CDR1 is MNHEY and CDR2 is SMNVEV (reference sequence). This CDR3 is 12 amino acids long. CDR3 protein: CASSLRQGRAFF. The CDR3 nucleotides are TGTGCCAGCAGTCTCCGACAGGGGAGAGCTTTCTTT.

J is TRBJ1-1 and V is TRBV7-9; TRBD1 is a possible D gene (5 bases). This CDR3 comprises 12 residues. The V and J ends lost 1 base and 10 bases respectively, with 10 bases between them. The germline CDR1 and CDR2 sequences are SEHNR and FQNEAQ (reference sequence). This CDR3 is CASSLGDGGAFF. In DNA form, the CDR3 reads TGTGCCAGCAGCTTAGGGGACGGGGGAGCTTTCTTT.

The rearrangement links TRBV7-2 to TRBJ2-1; 7 bases match TRBD2. This CDR3 region has 19 residues. Germline assignment: CDR1 SGHTA and CDR2 FQGNSA. Trimming cost V 5 bases and J 5 bases; bases outside gene matches: 21. In nucleotides, the CDR3 is TGTGCCAGCAGCCCCCCGACTAGCCCCTACACCGATCACCACAATGAGCAGTTCTTC. It specifies CASSPPTSPYTDHHNEQFF.

The genes are TRBV30 and TRBJ2-5, with a tentative D call TRBD2 (6 bases). In germline, CDR1 is GTSNPN, CDR2 SVGIG (reference sequence). There are 11 residues in the CDR3. Trimming pared 4 bases from V and 5 bases from J, leaving 8 bases between. CDR3 sequence: CAWNRGETQYF. Here the CDR3 DNA reads TGTGCCTGGAATCGGGGGGAGACCCAGTACTTC.

V is TRBV11-3 and J is TRBJ2-3, with 8 bases fitting TRBD2. From germline, CDR1 is SGHNT and CDR2 YENEEA. V shed 5 bases and J 5 bases; nucleotides not matched to a gene: 15. The CDR3 runs 17 residues. In nucleotides, the CDR3 is TGTGCCAGCAGCCCCACCGATAGCGGGGCCGAGGGAGATACGCAGTATTTT. The encoded protein is CASSPTDSGAEGDTQYF.

The chain combines TRBV6-5 with TRBJ1-5; a weak D match, TRBD1 (5 bases). Germline CDR1 MNHEY, CDR2 SVGAGI. The V and J ends lost 3 bases and 2 bases respectively, with 11 bases between them. The CDR3 contains 15 residues. Written as DNA, the CDR3 is TGTGCCAGCAGTTATAGGGGTGGCGGCAATCAGCCCCAGCATTTT. This codes for CASSYRGGGNQPQHF.

The chain carries TRBV5-1 and TRBJ1-6; D may be TRBD1 (6 bases). Trimming pared 0 bases from V and 15 bases from J, leaving 13 bases between. Germline V gives CDR1 SGHRS, CDR2 YFSETQ. This CDR3 is 13 amino acids long. This chain's CDR3 is CASSLDGGLGLHF. CDR3 coding DNA: TGCGCCAGCAGCTTGGACGGGGGGCTTGGCCTCCACTTT. Using reference TRBV5-1 and TRBJ1-6 for the parts outside the CDR3, the full variable domain is KAGVTQTPRYLIKTRGQQVTLSCSPISGHRSVSWYQQTPGQGLQFLFEYFSETQRNKGNFPGRFSGRQFSNSRSEMNVSTLELGDSALYLCASSLDGGLGLHFGNGTRLTVT.

The V and J genes are TRBV3-1 (or the pseudogene TRBV3-2) and TRBJ2-4, with a possible D match to TRBD1 (5 bases). CDR3 length equals 14 residues. Trimming removed 4 bases at V and 9 bases at J, with 16 bases between. Germline-derived CDR1 and CDR2 are LGHDT and YNNKEL (reference sequence). The CDR3 coding sequence is TGTGCCAGCAGCCTGTCACAGGCTTTCGGCATTCAGTACTTC. It yields the protein CASSLSQAFGIQYF.

The chain couples TRBV29-1 to TRBJ2-7, with a tentative D call TRBD2 (5 bases). The CDR3 contains 14 residues. Germline lookup yields CDR1 SQVTM and CDR2 ANQGSEA. The V gene lost 7 bases and the J gene lost 0 bases, with 16 bases spanning the gap. The DNA for the CDR3 is TGCAGCGCCAATCTTCGGGGTTCCTCCTACGAGCAGTACTTC. It encodes CSANLRGSSYEQYF.

The J gene is TRBJ2-7, the V gene TRBV7-9, with D possibly matching TRBD2 (5 bases). Trimming cost V 5 bases and J 3 bases, with 17 bases left between them. This CDR3 contains 15 residues. CDR1 is SEHNR, CDR2 FQNEAQ, per germline (reference sequence). CDR3 DNA: TGTGCCAGCAGCCGCGCGGAGGCCATCTACTACGAGCAGTACTTC. Translating it yields CASSRAEAIYYEQYF.

V is TRBV7-3 and J is TRBJ2-7; 8 nucleotides match TRBD1. The CDR3 loop spans 13 amino acids. Germline trimming cut 5 bases from V and 4 bases from J; bases unmatched to any gene: 4. In germline, CDR1 is SGHTA, CDR2 FQGTGA. This chain's CDR3 is CASSQGASYEQYF. The CDR3, as DNA: TGTGCCAGCAGCCAGGGGGCTAGTTACGAGCAGTACTTC.

The chain couples TRBV2 to TRBJ2-1; tentative D call: TRBD2 (5 bases). V was shortened by 6 bases and J by 10 bases, with 13 bases between the two germline ends. This CDR3 has 12 amino acids. Germline V gene lookup returns CDR1 SNHLY and CDR2 FYNNEI. The CDR3, as DNA: TGTGCCAGCAGAGAAACCGGGATAGAGCAGTTCTTC. It yields the protein CASRETGIEQFF.

The V and J genes are TRBV5-8 and TRBJ1-3; weak D call: TRBD1 (5 bases). CDR3 size: 14 residues. Germline V lookup: CDR1 SGHTS, CDR2 YDEGEE. With 5 bases removed from V and 3 bases from J, the gap between germline ends came to 12 bases. The CDR3 is CASRFGTFGNTIYF. DNA for the CDR3: TGTGCCAGCAGGTTCGGGACTTTTGGAAACACCATATATTTT.

In this sample, this clone turned up once. The chain carries TRBV4-2 and TRBJ1-6, with D possibly TRBD1 on 5 matching bases. Germline CDR1 reads LGHNA; CDR2 reads YNFKEQ. V lost 0 bases to trimming and J lost 9 bases, with 15 bases between them. The CDR3 length is 16 residues. The CDR3, as DNA: TGTGCCAGCAGCCAAGAACCGACGGGGGATCCTTCACCCCTCCACTTT. Amino acids: CASSQEPTGDPSPLHF.

Written as DNA, the CDR3 is TGTGCCAGTAGTATAGCTAGGGGAAATGAGCAGTTCTTC. It specifies CASSIARGNEQFF. The chain links TRBV19 to TRBJ2-1; tentative D call: TRBD1 (5 bases). The V gene lost 1 base and the J gene lost 7 bases, with 8 bases spanning the gap. Germline V CDR1 and CDR2: LNHDA, SQIVND (reference sequence). The CDR3 spans 13 residues.

The genes are TRBV9 and TRBJ2-7; TRBD1 agrees at 7 bases. The V gene end was trimmed by 0 bases and the J gene end by 6 bases; junction bases not matched to a gene: 3. The length of the CDR3 is 13 residues. Germline V lookup: CDR1 SGDLS, CDR2 YYNGEE. DNA of the CDR3: TGTGCCAGCAGCGTAGGGACAGGATCCGAGCAGTACTTC. This encodes CASSVGTGSEQYF.